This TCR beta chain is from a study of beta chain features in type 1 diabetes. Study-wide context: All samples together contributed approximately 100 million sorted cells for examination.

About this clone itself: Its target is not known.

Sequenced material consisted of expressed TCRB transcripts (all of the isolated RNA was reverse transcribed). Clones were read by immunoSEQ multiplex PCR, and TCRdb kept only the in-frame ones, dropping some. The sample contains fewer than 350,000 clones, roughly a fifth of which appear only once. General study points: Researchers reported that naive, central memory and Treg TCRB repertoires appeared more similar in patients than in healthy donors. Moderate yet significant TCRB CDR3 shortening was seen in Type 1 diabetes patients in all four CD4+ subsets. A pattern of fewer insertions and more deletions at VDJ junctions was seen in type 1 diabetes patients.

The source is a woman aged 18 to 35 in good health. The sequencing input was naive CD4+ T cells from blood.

CDR3: CASSQGGGHDSNQPQHF. The CDR3 DNA reads TGCGCCAGCAGCCAAGGAGGGGGCCATGATAGCAATCAGCCCCAGCATTTT. The chain couples TRBV4-1 to TRBJ1-5; 7 bases map to TRBD1. This CDR3 comprises 17 residues. Germline CDR1 reads MGHRA; CDR2 reads YSYEKL. V shed 1 base, J shed 0 bases, and the junction held 6 bases outside the gene matches.